These 16 T cell receptor beta chains share one sample of origin, sequenced in a study of T cells after yellow fever vaccination (dated by TCRdb to about 2019). What this sample's treatment or condition label stands for: live attenuated yellow fever vaccine strain. The library was built by means of 5' RACE. Sequencing used an Illumina NovaSeq 6000. TCRdb applied fastp at Q25 and MiXCR to the public reads, then kept only in-frame beta chains. Every distinct CDR3 protein forms one entry, paired with its most common genes and DNA. In this sample the table shows about 320,000 distinct CDR3 sequences, approximately 4% of which occur a single time. In total, the top ten clones hold 15% to 20% of the sample. The sample here was PBMCs, taken 15 days after the yellow fever booster vaccination. Every receptor here comes from a man aged 18-30 years who received the YFV17D yellow fever vaccine.

This clonotype was observed many times. CDR3 sequence reads: CSATRRDSGANVLTF. Written as DNA, the CDR3 is TGCAGTGCAACCCGACGGGACTCTGGGGCCAACGTCCTGACTTTC. The rearrangement uses TRBV20-1 and TRBJ2-6; TRBD2 might be the D (5 bases). The CDR3 contains 15 residues. Trimming pared 6 bases from V and 0 bases from J, leaving 12 bases between. Germline lookup yields CDR1 DFQATT and CDR2 SNEGSKA (reference sequence).

On this clonotype itself: This may be a read error, as it is one base from a much larger clone. The chain recombines TRBV7-2 with TRBJ2-1; 9 bases line up with TRBD2. This CDR3 spans 14 amino acids. After removal of 2 bases from V and 9 bases from J, the junction contained 5 bases not matched to a gene. Germline V gene sequence: CDR1 SGHTA, CDR2 FQGNSA. The CDR3: CASSLPPSGAEQFF. The CDR3 nucleotides read TGTGCCAGCAGCTTACCCCCTAGCGGGGCTGAGCAGTTCTTC.

Ten or more counts support this clonotype. The genes are TRBV5-5 and TRBJ2-1; maybe TRBD1 (6 bases). V dropped 0 bases and J dropped 0 bases, with 10 bases sitting between them. Germline V gene data show CDR1 as SGHKS and CDR2 as YYEKEE (reference sequence). The CDR3 runs to 16 residues. The CDR3 nucleotides are TGTGCCAGCAGCTTGGGCCGGACAGTCTCCTACAATGAGCAGTTCTTC. It is translated as CASSLGRTVSYNEQFF.

This clonotype was seen more than once but under ten times. The chain uses TRBV28 and TRBJ1-2; no firm D call. Germline assignment: CDR1 MDHEN and CDR2 SYDVKM. Trimming removed 4 bases at V and 8 bases at J, with 20 bases between. The CDR3 has 15 residues. The CDR3 protein is CASSSISAVGRGYTF. The DNA of the CDR3 is TGTGCCAGCAGTTCGATAAGCGCGGTTGGGCGCGGCTACACCTTC.

The V and J genes are TRBV12-3 or TRBV12-4 and TRBJ1-3; tentative D call: TRBD1 (5 bases). V lost 7 bases and J lost 8, with 18 bases in between. The CDR3 length is 14 residues. As DNA, the CDR3 is TGTGCCAGCATTTTCCGCGGGGACCGGGACACCATATATTTT. Translated, it gives CASIFRGDRDTIYF.

This clonotype occurred a few times. The V gene is TRBV20-1, the J gene TRBJ2-1, with D tentatively TRBD2 (7 bases). The CDR3 sequence is 12 residues long. V shed 4 bases and J shed 12 bases, with 16 bases lying between them. Germline values: CDR1 DFQATT, CDR2 SNEGSKA (reference sequence). The chain's CDR3 is CSAIDSGGRQFF. The CDR3 DNA reads as TGCAGTGCTATTGACTCGGGGGGCAGGCAGTTCTTC.

Notes on this clonotype: This may be a read error: a much more frequent sequence differs by one nucleotide. The CDR3 region is CPSRQSLAGLNEQFF. The CDR3 DNA reads as TGTCCCAGCAGACAATCTCTAGCGGGTCTCAATGAGCAGTTCTTC. V usage is TRBV12-3 or TRBV12-4 and J usage is TRBJ2-1; 8 positions match TRBD2. The CDR3 length is 15 residues.

The sample holds a few counts of this clonotype. The V gene is TRBV14, the J gene TRBJ2-1; D is possibly TRBD2 (7 bases). Germline CDR1 and CDR2: SGHDN and FVKESK. Deletions cut 4 bases from V and 7 bases from J, with 23 bases between. The CDR3 runs to 17 residues. The CDR3 protein is CASSLRGPGGRGNEQFF. CDR3 in DNA: TGTGCCAGCAGCCTAAGGGGTCCGGGGGGCCGGGGTAATGAGCAGTTCTTC.

In its sample, this clonotype was seen many times. V usage is TRBV20-1 and J usage is TRBJ2-4; no clear D. The germline V gene has CDR1 DFQATT and CDR2 SNEGSKA (reference sequence). The CDR3 runs 13 residues. V was trimmed by 2 bases and J by 5 bases, leaving 10 bases between them. The CDR3 DNA sequence: TGCAGTGCTAGACCAGCGAACCAAAACATTCAGTACTTC. Its protein product is CSARPANQNIQYF.

There are many counts of this clonotype. This rearrangement joins TRBV12-3 or TRBV12-4 to TRBJ2-1, with 9 bases that match TRBD2. V lost 6 bases, J lost 5 bases, and 5 bases stayed unmatched. The length of the CDR3 is 14 residues. This chain's CDR3 is CASSPGLANNEQFF. The CDR3 DNA follows: TGTGCCAGCAGCCCGGGACTAGCAAACAATGAGCAGTTCTTC.

The chain joins TRBV3-1 to TRBJ2-5; D could derive from TRBD1 or TRBD2 (5 bases each). Germline lookup yields CDR1 LGHDT and CDR2 YNNKEL (reference sequence). V shed 4 bases and J shed 5 bases, with 8 bases lying between them. This CDR3 comprises 12 residues. CDR3 in amino acids: CASSRDGETQYF. DNA of the CDR3: TGTGCCAGCAGCCGGGACGGCGAGACCCAGTACTTC.

Only a few counts were recorded for this clonotype. The chain combines TRBV5-1 with TRBJ1-5, with D unclear. The ends were cut back, 0 bases at V and 3 bases at J, with 13 bases in the middle. Germline assignment: CDR1 SGHRS and CDR2 YFSETQ. CDR3 length equals 16 residues. The CDR3: CASSLGDSGYNQPQHF. The CDR3 DNA is TGCGCCAGCAGCTTGGGAGACTCGGGCTACAATCAGCCCCAGCATTTT.

The chain is built from TRBV30 and TRBJ1-2; D remains unclear. The V end lost 5 bases, the J end lost 6 bases, and 13 bases lay between the germline ends. The CDR3 has 12 residues. In germline, CDR1 is GTSNPN, CDR2 SVGIG (reference sequence). CDR3 residues: CAWGRVIHGYTF. The DNA of the CDR3 is TGTGCCTGGGGGAGAGTAATCCATGGCTACACCTTC.

This clonotype was found many times. The chain is built from TRBV6-5 and TRBJ2-7; 9 bases agree with TRBD1. J lost 3 bases, V lost 4 bases, and 4 bases had no gene match. CDR3 length: 14 amino acids. Germline V lookup: CDR1 MNHEY, CDR2 SVGAGI. The CDR3 nucleotides are TGTGCCAGCAGTTCCGGGACAGGGCTCTACGAGCAGTACTTC. Residues: CASSSGTGLYEQYF.

This clonotype was counted only a few times. This rearrangement joins TRBV7-2 to TRBJ1-1, with D possibly being TRBD1 (6 bases). There are 13 residues in the CDR3. Germline assignment: CDR1 SGHTA and CDR2 FQGNSA. Trimming pared 7 bases from V and 0 bases from J, leaving 9 bases between. The CDR3 loop is CASNTGMNTEAFF. CDR3 in DNA: TGTGCCAGCAACACAGGGATGAACACTGAAGCTTTCTTT. Supplemented by reference TRBV7-2 and TRBJ1-1, the full variable domain reads GAGVSQSPSNKVTEKGKDVELRCDPISGHTALYWYRQSLGQGLEFLIYFQGNSAPDKSGLPSDRFSAERTGGSVSTLTIQRTQQEDSAVYLCASNTGMNTEAFFGQGTRLTVV.

This clonotype has a handful of counts. This chain uses TRBV7-9 with TRBJ2-4; perhaps TRBD1 as D (6 bases). The germline V and J ends were trimmed by 1 base and 13 bases, with 11 bases remaining between them. There are 12 residues in the CDR3. CDR1 is SEHNR and CDR2 is FQNEAQ in the germline V gene (reference sequence). Written as DNA, the CDR3 is TGTGCCAGCAGCTTAGGGGTACAGGGCCAGTACTTC. Translated: CASSLGVQGQYF. The full variable domain, rest sourced from reference TRBV7-9 and TRBJ2-4, is DTGVSQNPRHKITKRGQNVTFRCDPISEHNRLYWYRQTLGQGPEFLTYFQNEAQLEKSRLLSDRFSAERPKGSFSTLEIQRTEQGDSAMYLCASSLGVQGQYFGAGTRLSVL.